The source of this TCR beta chain is a study of cytomegalovirus exposure and HLA in healthy donors. Study background: An earlier analysis identified 100 million to 130 million unique TCR beta sequences in 150 million to 200 million T cells. A preliminary data release comprised tens of millions of unique TCRs obtained from HLA-typed donors. When 300 to 500 donors were genotyped, 80% to 90% of them were found to fall in the Caucasian-associated ancestry cluster.

Healthy bone marrow donors formed the donor group. PCR involved 60 Vbeta and 13 Jbeta primers. Profiling relied on immunoSEQ multiplex PCR, and the TCRdb table lists in-frame clones only, not all of them. The sample contains about 150,000 clones, roughly 80% of which appear only once. Germline CDR1 SGHNT, CDR2 YENEEA. Between the trimmed V and J ends, which lost 5 bases and 2 bases, there was a span of 21 bases. The CDR3 spans 18 residues. The V and J genes are TRBV11-3 and TRBJ2-2; weak D call: TRBD2 (6 bases). Source material: PBMCs. The sequence was obtained from a woman between 40 and 50 years old in good health and CMV-seronegative. CDR3 in amino acids: CASSRIAGGDSNTGELFF. The CDR3 DNA is TGTGCCAGCAGCCGGATTGCCGGGGGTGATTCCAACACCGGGGAGCTGTTTTTT.